The sequence of this T cell receptor (beta chain) was determined in a study of low-dose radiotherapy and immunotherapy resistance in tumors. Study as a whole: Those assigned to Cohort 2 were treated with 1 Gy per fraction every two weeks (13 Gy in total over 26 weeks). Cyclophosphamide was given intravenously at 200 mg/m2 every two weeks, and each dose came one day before radiation and immunotherapy.

Alpha- and beta-chain coverage of first-strand cDNA came from TRAV- and TRBV-specific primers. The authors amplified TCRs for about 18 PCR cycles with a constant-region primer and a V-primer adapter. TCRdb passed the reads through MiXCR, listing each CDR3 protein once. Of tens of thousands of distinct CDR3 sequences listed, 20% to 25% are singletons. Sample time point: after trial treatment. As to treatment: LDRT plus nivolumab, ipilimumab, low-dose cyclophosphamide and aspirin (RACIN trial). CDR1 and CDR2 from the germline V gene are MNHNS and SASEGT. A total of 18 residues make up the CDR3, ends included. About this clonotype itself: It is unclear where the CDR3 begins or ends on the DNA, so no DNA is shown, and the CDR3 is as TCRdb lists it.

Sequences were derived from PBMCs, sampled after low-dose radiotherapy plus immunotherapy. The gene calls are TRBV6-1 and TRBJ2-2; no DNA check was done on the table's D call, TRBD2. This clonotype was obtained from a female donor with ovarian cancer. CDR3 sequence reads: CASTQSGSGAGELFFFFF.